This passage covers 10 T cell receptor beta chains from one sample sequenced in a study of blood T cell repertoires in COVID-19. Assay: immunoSEQ multiplex PCR; the TCRdb copy retains only in-frame clones and omits some. The sample contains 75,000 or so clones, around 85% of which appear only once. The specimen was peripheral blood. Source of these receptors: a woman of 80 years or more with active or convalescent COVID-19.

The chain recombines TRBV27 with TRBJ2-2; D gene uncertain. Between the trimmed V and J ends, which lost 5 bases and 6 bases, there was a span of 4 bases. Germline lookup yields CDR1 MNHEY and CDR2 SMNVEV (reference sequence). The CDR3 covers 11 residues. The CDR3 protein is CASSIAGELFF. The CDR3 DNA follows: TGTGCCAGCAGTATCGCCGGGGAGCTGTTTTTT.

This chain uses TRBV6-6 with TRBJ1-3, with TRBD1 matching 7 bases. Germline V gene lookup returns CDR1 MNHNY and CDR2 SVGAGI (reference sequence). Trimming removed 1 base from V and 0 bases from J; junction bases left unmatched: 0. There are 15 residues in the CDR3. CDR3 nucleotides: TGTGCCAGCAGTTACTACAGGGGCTCTGGAAACACCATATATTTT. Encoded protein: CASSYYRGSGNTIYF.

The rearrangement joins TRBV5-5 to TRBJ2-3; 9 bases agree with TRBD2. The CDR3 runs to 16 residues. Trimming removed 0 bases from V and 1 base from J; junction bases left unmatched: 3. Germline values: CDR1 SGHKS, CDR2 YYEKEE (reference sequence). For the CDR3, the DNA is TGTGCCAGCAGCTTGGGGAGACTAGCGGGCACAGATACGCAGTATTTT. This encodes CASSLGRLAGTDTQYF.

V is TRBV28 and J is TRBJ1-6; D possibly corresponds to TRBD1 (5 bases). The CDR3 extends over 15 amino acids. V was shortened by 7 bases and J by 7 bases, with 17 bases between the two germline ends. CDR1 and CDR2 (germline): MDHEN, SYDVKM. Here the CDR3 DNA reads TGTGCCAGCACCGTAGGTCGGGCAGGGAATTCACCCCTCCACTTT. Translation gives CASTVGRAGNSPLHF.

V usage is TRBV6-5 and J usage is TRBJ2-5; a possible D gene is TRBD2 (7 bases). V lost 6 bases and J 2 bases, leaving 16 bases between the germline ends. This CDR3 region has 15 residues. Germline assignment: CDR1 MNHEY and CDR2 SVGAGI. The CDR3 bases are TGTGCCAGCAGACTAACCGGGGGGCGACAAGAGACCCAGTACTTC. Its protein product is CASRLTGGRQETQYF.

The sample holds one count of this clone. The chain carries TRBV24-1 and TRBJ2-1; a possible D gene is TRBD1 (5 bases). CDR1 is KGHDR, CDR2 SFDVKD, per germline. The CDR3 consists of 15 residues. V dropped 2 bases and J dropped 6 bases, with 13 bases sitting between them. The CDR3 DNA reads TGTGCCACCAGTGATTCAGCAGGGTTGCGCAATGAGCAGTTCTTC. Its translation: CATSDSAGLRNEQFF.

This clone showed up just a few times. This sequence joins TRBV7-3 and TRBJ1-6; 9 positions match TRBD1. Trimming cost V 0 bases and J 7 bases; bases outside gene matches: 7. Germline V gives CDR1 SGHTA, CDR2 FQGTGA. This CDR3 comprises 17 residues. The CDR3 reads CASSLTPPGQGNSPLHF. The CDR3 nucleotides are TGTGCCAGCAGCTTAACTCCTCCGGGACAGGGCAATTCACCCCTCCACTTT. The entire variable domain, with the rest obtained from reference TRBV7-3 and TRBJ1-6, is as follows: GAGVSQTPSNKVTEKGKYVELRCDPISGHTALYWYRQSLGQGPEFLIYFQGTGAADDSGLPNDRFFAVRPEGSVSTLKIQRTERGDSAVYLCASSLTPPGQGNSPLHFGNGTRLTVT.

The chain combines TRBV28 with TRBJ1-4; tentative D call: TRBD1 (6 bases). This CDR3 spans 11 amino acids. The ends were cut back, 8 bases at V and 5 bases at J, with 6 bases in the middle. The germline CDR1 and CDR2 sequences are MDHEN and SYDVKM. CDR3 nucleotide sequence: TGTGCCAGCGGACAGAATGAAAAACTGTTTTTT. Protein sequence: CASGQNEKLFF. Complete variable domain (other parts from reference TRBV28 and TRBJ1-4): DVKVTQSSRYLVKRTGEKVFLECVQDMDHENMFWYRQDPGLGLRLIYFSYDVKMKEKGDIPEGYSVSREKKERFSLILESASTNQTSMYLCASGQNEKLFFGSGTQLSVL.

The rearrangement joins TRBV5-1 to TRBJ2-2; possibly TRBD2 for D (5 bases). Deletions cut 8 bases from V and 5 bases from J, with 16 bases between. CDR1 and CDR2 (germline): SGHRS, YFSETQ. The CDR3 has 14 amino acids. The CDR3 region is CASRVLGETGELFF. CDR3 nucleotide sequence: TGCGCCAGTAGGGTTTTGGGAGAGACCGGGGAGCTGTTTTTT. Complete variable domain (other parts from reference TRBV5-1 and TRBJ2-2): KAGVTQTPRYLIKTRGQQVTLSCSPISGHRSVSWYQQTPGQGLQFLFEYFSETQRNKGNFPGRFSGRQFSNSRSEMNVSTLELGDSALYLCASRVLGETGELFFGEGSRLTVL.

V is TRBV29-1 and J is TRBJ1-2; possible D gene TRBD1, 5 bases. The germline V and J ends were trimmed by 4 bases and 4 bases, with 13 bases remaining between them. The CDR3 has 13 residues. Germline V gene sequence: CDR1 SQVTM, CDR2 ANQGSEA. The CDR3 region has the DNA TGCAGCGTTGGAATAGGGGAGGCCTATGGCTACACCTTC. Translation gives CSVGIGEAYGYTF.